These 15 T cell receptor beta chains were all obtained from the same sample, sequenced in a study of PD-L1 blockade in urothelial cancer. Assay: immunoSEQ multiplex PCR; the TCRdb copy retains only in-frame clones and omits some. Among around 33,000 clones listed, over 70% were seen once. The sample was PBMCs, taken around atezolizumab (anti-PD-L1) treatment. These receptors all come from a man between 70 and 80 years old with urothelial cancer.

This rearrangement joins TRBV13 to TRBJ1-1, with no clear D. CDR1 PRHDT and CDR2 FYEKMQ come from the germline V gene (reference sequence). Trimming took off 4 bases at V and 1 base at J, with 4 bases between the two ends. CDR3 length equals 12 residues. In nucleotides, the CDR3 is TGTGCCAGCAGCTCAGAGAACACTGAAGCTTTCTTT. Translating it yields CASSSENTEAFF.

The chain carries TRBV19 and TRBJ2-1; 10 bases are a match to TRBD2. Germline loops: CDR1 LNHDA, CDR2 SQIVND (reference sequence). Losses at the gene ends were 5 bases for V and 7 bases for J; bases not matched to a gene: 11. The CDR3 runs 16 residues. The CDR3 nucleotides read TGTGCCAGTAGTCTAGTAGCGGGGGGCACGTGGAATGAGCAGTTCTTC. Translation: CASSLVAGGTWNEQFF. The full variable domain, with the rest looked up from reference TRBV19 and TRBJ2-1, is DGGITQSPKYLFRKEGQNVTLSCEQNLNHDAMYWYRQDPGQGLRLIYYSQIVNDFQKGDIAEGYSVSREKKESFPLTVTSAQKNPTAFYLCASSLVAGGTWNEQFFGPGTRLTVL.

This chain joins TRBV7-7 and TRBJ1-1, with D maybe TRBD1 (6 bases). From germline, CDR1 is SSHAT and CDR2 FNYEAQ (reference sequence). The V and J ends lost 5 bases and 0 bases respectively, with 19 bases between them. CDR3 size: 17 residues. CDR3 nucleotide sequence: TGTGCCAGCAGCCTCAGCCCGTCGACAGGCGTGAACACTGAAGCTTTCTTT. It specifies CASSLSPSTGVNTEAFF.

The J gene is TRBJ2-2, the V gene TRBV25-1; a possible D gene is TRBD1 (5 bases). The CDR3 has 16 residues. V dropped 3 bases and J dropped 5 bases, with 16 bases sitting between them. Germline lookup yields CDR1 MGHDK and CDR2 SYGVNS. The CDR3 sequence: CASSDPSRGRTGELFF. CDR3 nucleotide sequence: TGTGCCAGCAGTGACCCTTCTAGGGGAAGAACCGGGGAGCTGTTTTTT.

The J gene is TRBJ2-1, the V gene TRBV19; 8 bases fit TRBD1. CDR3 length: 14 residues. With 0 bases clipped from V and 9 bases from J, the junction kept 4 bases outside the gene matches. The germline V gene has CDR1 LNHDA and CDR2 SQIVND (reference sequence). The CDR3 nucleotides read TGTGCCAGTAGTATAGAGCAGGGGGCGAGTGAGCAGTTCTTC. It is translated as CASSIEQGASEQFF. Drawing the rest from reference TRBV19 and TRBJ2-1, the complete variable domain is DGGITQSPKYLFRKEGQNVTLSCEQNLNHDAMYWYRQDPGQGLRLIYYSQIVNDFQKGDIAEGYSVSREKKESFPLTVTSAQKNPTAFYLCASSIEQGASEQFFGPGTRLTVL.

This chain links TRBV19 with TRBJ2-1; TRBD2 might be the D (5 bases). CDR3 length: 13 amino acids. Germline-derived CDR1 and CDR2 are LNHDA and SQIVND (reference sequence). V was pared by 3 bases and J by 14 bases, with 17 bases between. The CDR3: CASSIPGKPWEFF. The CDR3 nucleotides are TGTGCCAGTAGTATTCCCGGGAAACCTTGGGAGTTCTTC.

A few counts support this clone. The chain carries TRBV9 and TRBJ1-2; D perhaps matches TRBD1 (5 bases). With 0 bases removed from V and 2 bases from J, the gap between germline ends came to 11 bases. Germline CDR1 is SGDLS and CDR2 is YYNGEE. The CDR3 is made up of 15 amino acids. The CDR3 reads CASSVAAGPNYGYTF. Here the CDR3 DNA reads TGTGCCAGCAGCGTAGCCGCGGGGCCGAACTATGGCTACACCTTC.

The V and J genes are TRBV7-3 and TRBJ2-5, with TRBD1 identical over 7 bases. The J call is doubtful: the DNA matches TRBJ2-7 better. Germline lookup yields CDR1 SGHTA and CDR2 FQGTGA. This CDR3 is built from 13 residues. CDR3 nucleotides: TGTGCCAGCAGCTTAAACAGGGGCTACGAGCAGTACTTC. It codes for CASSLNRGYEQYF.

This clone was counted once. The chain couples TRBV7-6 to TRBJ2-1; D unresolved. Germline values: CDR1 SGHVS, CDR2 FNYEAQ. Trimming shortened V by 4 bases and J by 7 bases, and 11 bases separated the two germline ends. The CDR3 sequence is 13 residues long. Here the CDR3 DNA reads TGTGCCAGCAGCTCTCGAAACGGTAATGAGCAGTTCTTC. Translation: CASSSRNGNEQFF.

This chain joins TRBV9 and TRBJ1-2; 8 nucleotides line up with TRBD1. The CDR3 is 16 residues long. Germline V gives CDR1 SGDLS, CDR2 YYNGEE. V lost 1 base and J lost 4; bases outside the gene matches: 9. CDR3 in amino acids: CASSVTGQGGTYGYTF. In DNA, the CDR3 is TGTGCCAGCAGCGTAACCGGACAGGGTGGTACCTATGGCTACACCTTC.

This rearrangement joins TRBV7-8 to TRBJ1-1; D is uncertain. In germline, CDR1 is SGHVS, CDR2 FQNEAQ. Trimming removed 1 base from V and 2 bases from J, with 17 bases in between. This CDR3 has 17 amino acids. CDR3 sequence (DNA): TGTGCCAGCAGCTTAGTCGGGTCGCAGCTACGTAACACTGAAGCTTTCTTT. Its protein product is CASSLVGSQLRNTEAFF. Variable domain in full (rest from reference TRBV7-8 and TRBJ1-1): GAGVSQSPRYKVAKRGQDVALRCDPISGHVSLFWYQQALGQGPEFLTYFQNEAQLDKSGLPSDRFFAERPEGSVSTLKIQRTQQEDSAVYLCASSLVGSQLRNTEAFFGQGTRLTVV.

Here the CDR3 reads CASSLGGTDTQYF. The CDR3 coding sequence is TGTGCCAGCAGCTTGGGAGGGACAGATACGCAGTATTTT. J is TRBJ2-3 and V is TRBV7-8; 7 bases line up with TRBD2. This CDR3 comprises 13 residues. Trimming at V came to 3 bases and at J to 3 bases, leaving 0 bases not matched to a gene. Germline CDR1 and CDR2: SGHVS and FQNEAQ.

This clone came up once. The chain uses TRBV2 and TRBJ1-4; 7 bases match TRBD1. The V gene's germline CDR1 is SNHLY and CDR2 FYNNEI. The CDR3 is made up of 13 amino acids. J was trimmed by 4 bases and V by 8 bases; bases with no gene match: 4. The CDR3 DNA reads as TGTGCCAGCCGGGACAGTGTTAATGAAAAACTGTTTTTT. Translating gives CASRDSVNEKLFF.

The rearrangement joins TRBV21-1 to TRBJ2-2; the table names TRBD1, a call not compared with the DNA. TRBV21-1 has pseudogene status. The CDR3 totals 14 residues. The CDR3 spells CASSLGPRTGELFF. The CDR3 nucleotides are TGTGCCAGCAGCTTGGGCCCCCGGACCGGGGAGCTGTTTTTT.

V and J are TRBV4-1 and TRBJ2-3, with D maybe TRBD2 (5 bases). CDR1 is MGHRA, CDR2 YSYEKL, per germline. V dropped 5 bases and J dropped 3 bases, with 18 bases sitting between them. There are 16 residues in the CDR3. CDR3 in amino acids: CASSTPRGPETDTQYF. The CDR3 DNA sequence: TGCGCCAGCAGCACCCCTCGAGGGCCGGAGACAGATACGCAGTATTTT.